A single sample gave rise to the 27 T cell receptor beta chains below, sequenced in a study of T cells after yellow fever vaccination. TCRdb fed the 5' RACE reads into MiXCR, producing one record per CDR3 protein. The sample contains some 220,000 distinct CDR3 sequences, under 3.5% of which appear only once. The source material was CD4+ T cells sorted from PBMCs, sampled 10 days after the yellow fever booster vaccination. The receptor source for this set is a man younger than 30 who received the YFV17D yellow fever vaccine.

This clonotype has just a few counts. The chain uses TRBV18 and TRBJ1-3; D is undetermined. This CDR3 contains 14 residues. The V end lost 3 bases, the J end lost 3 bases, and 9 bases lay between the germline ends. Germline lookup yields CDR1 KGHSH and CDR2 LQKENI. In DNA, the CDR3 is TGTGCCAGCTCACCGATCGGCGATGGAAACACCATATATTTT. It yields the protein CASSPIGDGNTIYF.

This clonotype has a count of ten or more. The V call is TRBV10-3, the J call TRBJ2-3, with TRBD2 matching 7 bases. CDR3 length equals 17 residues. The V gene's germline CDR1 is ENHRY and CDR2 SYGVKD. Unmatched junction bases numbered 10, after V lost 4 bases and J lost 0 bases. CDR3 protein: CAISGPSSGLSTDTQYF. The CDR3 DNA follows: TGTGCCATCAGTGGCCCCTCTAGCGGCTTAAGCACAGATACGCAGTATTTT.

This clonotype was found a few times. This chain links TRBV5-1 with TRBJ2-1; 7 bases line up with TRBD1. V gave up 4 bases and J gave up 8 bases; unmatched junction bases: 9. CDR3 size: 14 residues. Per the germline V gene, CDR1 is SGHRS and CDR2 is YFSETQ. The DNA for the CDR3 is TGCGCCAGCAGCCCATTACAGGGGTCCCATGAGCAGTTCTTC. Its translation: CASSPLQGSHEQFF.

This clonotype came up many times. The chain recombines TRBV7-9 with TRBJ1-3; D is undetermined. Trimming left V 3 bases short and J 7 bases short, with 16 bases between. Germline loops: CDR1 SEHNR, CDR2 FQNEAQ (reference sequence). The CDR3 is made up of 15 amino acids. CDR3 sequence (DNA): TGTGCCAGCAGCTTTTCTGGCCCGGATTCTAACACCATATATTTT. Its protein is CASSFSGPDSNTIYF.

In its sample, this clonotype was seen many times. The V call is TRBV11-1, the J call TRBJ2-3, with a weak D call TRBD1 (5 bases). The CDR3 contains 14 residues. Trimming removed 3 bases at V and 4 bases at J, with 11 bases between. CDR1 SGHAT and CDR2 FQDESV come from the germline V gene (reference sequence). The CDR3 spells CASSFPGKSDTQYF. CDR3 in DNA: TGTGCCAGCAGCTTTCCAGGGAAATCAGATACGCAGTATTTT.

The V gene is TRBV13, the J gene TRBJ1-2, with 7 bases that match TRBD1. Germline-derived CDR1 and CDR2 are PRHDT and FYEKMQ (reference sequence). CDR3 length equals 14 residues. The ends lost 5 bases at V and 3 bases at J; junction bases unmatched: 6. CDR3: CASSTTGTDYGYTF. The DNA for the CDR3 is TGTGCCAGCAGCACTACCGGGACAGACTATGGCTACACCTTC.

The V call is TRBV10-3, the J call TRBJ2-3; TRBD1 is a possible D gene (5 bases). The CDR3 is made up of 13 amino acids. V dropped 10 bases and J dropped 4 bases, with 15 bases sitting between them. Germline V gene lookup returns CDR1 ENHRY and CDR2 SYGVKD. The CDR3 is CATEEGAADTQYF. CDR3 in DNA: TGTGCCACAGAGGAAGGGGCGGCAGATACGCAGTATTTT.

J is TRBJ2-7 and V is TRBV11-2, with 9 nucleotides matching TRBD1. V lost 4 bases and J lost 3; bases outside the gene matches: 10. The germline V gene has CDR1 SGHAT and CDR2 FQNNGV. This CDR3 is 16 amino acids long. DNA for the CDR3: TGTGCCAGCAGCTGGGACAGGGCAAGTGGCGGCTACGAGCAGTACTTC. As protein: CASSWDRASGGYEQYF.

The rearrangement uses TRBV5-1 and TRBJ1-3; tentative D call: TRBD1 (6 bases). Germline V CDR1 and CDR2: SGHRS, YFSETQ. Deletions cut 3 bases from V and 2 bases from J, with 12 bases between. The CDR3 is made up of 15 amino acids. The DNA of the CDR3 is TGCGCCAGCAGCTCGACAGGAGGAACTGGAAACACCATATATTTT. Its protein is CASSSTGGTGNTIYF.

The chain recombines TRBV6-1 with TRBJ2-5; tentative D call: TRBD1 (5 bases). CDR3 length: 16 amino acids. The germline gives CDR1 MNHNS, CDR2 SASEGT. V was pared by 9 bases and J by 7 bases, with 27 bases between. The CDR3 DNA reads TGTGCCAGTATGCCAGCGAACCCAGGGATTTCGGGGACCCAGTACTTC. The encoded protein is CASMPANPGISGTQYF.

This clonotype was picked up a small number of times. The rearrangement uses TRBV5-5 and TRBJ2-4, with 12 bases identical to TRBD1. Germline CDR1 and CDR2: SGHKS and YYEKEE (reference sequence). V was pared by 0 bases and J by 11 bases, with 6 bases of the junction left unmatched. The CDR3 has 15 residues. The chain's CDR3 is CASSLAGTGGSVQYF. The CDR3, as DNA: TGTGCCAGCAGCTTGGCCGGGACAGGGGGCTCGGTTCAGTACTTC.

The chain couples TRBV7-2 to TRBJ1-6; 8 bases are shared with TRBD1. Trimming took 1 base from V and 8 from J; bases not matched to a gene: 4. CDR1 is SGHTA, CDR2 FQGNSA, per germline. The CDR3 covers 15 residues. CDR3 in DNA: TGTGCCAGCAGCTTAGTTGCGACAGGGGATTCACCCCTCCACTTT. Protein sequence: CASSLVATGDSPLHF. The complete variable domain, with remaining parts taken from reference TRBV7-2 and TRBJ1-6, reads GAGVSQSPSNKVTEKGKDVELRCDPISGHTALYWYRQSLGQGLEFLIYFQGNSAPDKSGLPSDRFSAERTGGSVSTLTIQRTQQEDSAVYLCASSLVATGDSPLHFGNGTRLTVT.

This clonotype was observed at least ten times. The chain has TRBV24-1 and TRBJ1-5; no reliable D call. This CDR3 spans 12 amino acids. The V gene lost 5 bases and the J gene lost 4 bases, with 5 bases spanning the gap. Germline loops: CDR1 KGHDR, CDR2 SFDVKD. In nucleotides, the CDR3 is TGTGCCACCAGTGGTAGAAATCAGCCCCAGCATTTT. The encoded protein is CATSGRNQPQHF.

This clonotype turned up a few times. This chain links TRBV9 with TRBJ2-3; maybe TRBD1 (6 bases). The CDR3 runs to 14 residues. Trimming shortened V by 2 bases and J by 6 bases, and 13 bases separated the two germline ends. Germline CDR1 SGDLS, CDR2 YYNGEE. The chain's CDR3 is CASSVRGRADTQYF. The DNA of the CDR3 is TGTGCCAGCAGCGTCAGGGGACGGGCGGATACGCAGTATTTT.

This clonotype was recorded many times. The CDR3 sequence: CASSFGEDYGYTF. The CDR3 DNA is TGTGCCAGCAGTTTCGGGGAAGACTATGGCTACACCTTC. The chain has TRBV12-3 or TRBV12-4 and TRBJ1-2; D unresolved. The V gene lost 3 bases and the J gene lost 3 bases, with 8 bases spanning the gap. This CDR3 contains 13 residues.

This clonotype was counted between two and nine times. The rearrangement joins TRBV20-1 to TRBJ1-1; D is unclear. V lost 3 bases, J lost 0 bases, and 8 bases lay in between. This CDR3 contains 13 residues. The germline CDR1 and CDR2 sequences are DFQATT and SNEGSKA (reference sequence). The CDR3 is CSASGHMNTEAFF. The CDR3 DNA reads as TGCAGTGCTAGCGGGCACATGAACACTGAAGCTTTCTTT.

This chain uses TRBV5-5 with TRBJ1-5; no clear D. There are 13 residues in the CDR3. The germline V gene has CDR1 SGHKS and CDR2 YYEKEE (reference sequence). Trimming cost V 2 bases and J 11 bases, with 14 bases left between them. The CDR3 coding sequence is TGTGCCAGCAGCTTTGCCTCCGAAGTAGCCCAGCATTTT. Its translation is CASSFASEVAQHF.

This chain uses TRBV7-6 with TRBJ2-3; D remains unclear. The CDR3 contains 13 residues. From germline, CDR1 is SGHVS and CDR2 FNYEAQ. V shed 7 bases and J shed 3 bases, with 11 bases lying between them. CDR3 protein: CASTPLVTDTQYF. CDR3 nucleotides: TGTGCCAGCACCCCACTGGTTACAGATACGCAGTATTTT.

The chain links TRBV10-3 to TRBJ2-2; D uncertain. The germline V gene has CDR1 ENHRY and CDR2 SYGVKD. With 3 bases removed from V and 7 bases from J, the gap between germline ends came to 6 bases. The CDR3 contains 12 residues. CDR3 amino acids: CAISDSYGELFF. As DNA, the CDR3 is TGTGCCATCAGTGACTCATACGGGGAGCTGTTTTTT.

The rearrangement links TRBV18 to TRBJ1-2, with 7 bases identical to TRBD1. The CDR3 runs 14 residues. With 3 bases clipped from V and 3 bases from J, the junction kept 4 bases outside the gene matches. Germline CDR1 KGHSH, CDR2 LQKENI. In nucleotides, the CDR3 is TGTGCCAGCTCACCGCAGGGGGACTACTATGGCTACACCTTC. Protein product: CASSPQGDYYGYTF.

This clonotype has ten or more counts. The genes are TRBV6-5 and TRBJ2-5, with 12 bases lining up with TRBD1. Looked up from germline, CDR1 is MNHEY and CDR2 is SVGAGI. The CDR3 has 16 amino acids. After removal of 6 bases from V and 5 bases from J, the junction contained 10 bases not matched to a gene. This CDR3 is CASSQPGQGAGETQYF. For the CDR3, the DNA is TGTGCCAGCAGCCAACCGGGACAGGGGGCCGGGGAGACCCAGTACTTC.

This clonotype has a handful of counts. The chain has TRBV6-1 and TRBJ2-3; 11 bases align to TRBD2. Germline CDR1 and CDR2: MNHNS and SASEGT. After removal of 2 bases from V and 14 bases from J, the junction contained 12 bases not matched to a gene. The CDR3 sequence is 15 residues long. The CDR3 spells CASSELAGGVGKGYF. As DNA, the CDR3 is TGTGCCAGCAGTGAACTAGCGGGGGGCGTGGGCAAGGGGTATTTT.

This clonotype was found many times. The V gene is TRBV7-3, the J gene TRBJ2-6; TRBD1 matches at 11 bases. In germline, CDR1 is SGHTA, CDR2 FQGTGA. The CDR3 extends over 17 amino acids. Trimming at V came to 5 bases and at J to 1 base, leaving 4 bases not matched to a gene. CDR3 in DNA: TGTGCCAGCAGCAGGACAGGGGGCGCGTCTGGGGCCAACGTCCTGACTTTC. This sequence encodes CASSRTGGASGANVLTF.

This clonotype was seen repeatedly, ten times or more. The rearrangement uses TRBV27 and TRBJ1-2; possibly TRBD1 for D (6 bases). This CDR3 contains 15 residues. V was trimmed by 7 bases and J by 4 bases, leaving 19 bases between them. Germline assignment: CDR1 MNHEY and CDR2 SMNVEV (reference sequence). The CDR3 region is CASTPSPTGTYGYTF. The CDR3 DNA reads TGTGCCAGCACTCCGTCCCCCACAGGGACCTATGGCTACACCTTC.

This clonotype turned up a few times. The chain couples TRBV10-2 to TRBJ2-3; D may be TRBD1 or TRBD2 (6 bases each). This CDR3 has 14 amino acids. The V and J ends lost 7 bases and 2 bases respectively, with 13 bases between them. From germline, CDR1 is WSHSY and CDR2 SAAADI. CDR3 in DNA: TGCGCCAGCAAGGGGGGCCGATCCACAGATACGCAGTATTTT. Protein sequence: CASKGGRSTDTQYF.

V is TRBV10-3 and J is TRBJ2-5; 8 bases match TRBD1. The V segment lost 4 bases and the J segment 4 bases; nucleotides outside the gene matches: 5. Per the germline V gene, CDR1 is ENHRY and CDR2 is SYGVKD. This CDR3 spans 14 amino acids. The CDR3 DNA reads as TGTGCCATCAGTGGCATACAGGGGGGAGAGACCCAGTACTTC. This translates into CAISGIQGGETQYF.

This clonotype was counted many times. This chain connects TRBV7-2 to TRBJ1-2; perhaps TRBD1 as D (5 bases). V was shortened by 2 bases and J by 4 bases, with 11 bases between the two germline ends. The CDR3 is made up of 14 amino acids. Germline V gives CDR1 SGHTA, CDR2 FQGNSA. In nucleotides, the CDR3 is TGTGCCAGCAGCTTAACAAGACAGTCCTATGGCTACACCTTC. Amino acid sequence: CASSLTRQSYGYTF.